This is a list of T cell receptor beta chains from one sample in a study of cytomegalovirus exposure and HLA in healthy donors. The table came from immunoSEQ multiplex PCR; TCRdb's copy has only in-frame clones and leaves some out. The repertoire holds 200,000 to 250,000 clones, with 90% to 95% as singletons. Sequenced sample: PBMCs. All receptors derive from a woman aged 18 to 35 in good health and CMV-seronegative. Both conserved end residues are part of each CDR3. The order of the fields is V gene, CDR3 protein.

v_call: TRBV15
cdr3_aa: CATSRRQASTEAFF

v_call: TRBV2
cdr3_aa: CATAILDRRYGYTF

v_call: TRBV28
cdr3_aa: CASAPRRGLFGYTF

v_call: TRBV11-2
cdr3_aa: CASSTYRGDGNSPLHF

v_call: TRBV2
cdr3_aa: CASSSRDRVNEQYF

v_call: TRBV7-2
cdr3_aa: CASSLGDSSNEKLFF

v_call: TRBV7-9
cdr3_aa: CASSPWTVTSSYEQYF

v_call: TRBV27
cdr3_aa: CASSFGLKNQPQHF

v_call: TRBV6-6
cdr3_aa: CASSYGSSGSQETQYF

v_call: TRBV4-1
cdr3_aa: CASSQVGLGDTNNEQFF

v_call: TRBV5-6
cdr3_aa: CASSFYGGRINNGYTF

v_call: TRBV7-9
cdr3_aa: CASSFQMEDTEAFF

v_call: TRBV11-2
cdr3_aa: CASSPGQGGYEQYF

v_call: TRBV27
cdr3_aa: CASTGAPFHTEAFF

v_call: TRBV6-1
cdr3_aa: CASRQAGGFNYGYTF

v_call: TRBV10-1
cdr3_aa: CASSEYAGGGQPQHF

v_call: TRBV7-9
cdr3_aa: CASSLLGGEETQYF

v_call: TRBV5-1
cdr3_aa: CASSGGLGGTEAFF

v_call: TRBV6-4
cdr3_aa: CASSDSGGNTGELFF

v_call: TRBV7-3
cdr3_aa: CASSPGGGHDLSGYTF

v_call: TRBV28
cdr3_aa: CASSLLTGSRNTIYF

v_call: TRBV27
cdr3_aa: CASSFFKVAVTYNEQFF

v_call: TRBV9
cdr3_aa: CASSGSPGGPIYGYTF

v_call: TRBV9
cdr3_aa: CASSSEQGDYEQYF

v_call: TRBV4-1
cdr3_aa: CASSQAHFVGSGELFF

v_call: TRBV5-1
cdr3_aa: CASSLYIEQFF

v_call: TRBV7-2
cdr3_aa: CASSQRLRVGGEQYF

v_call: TRBV5-5
cdr3_aa: CASSLDAGGTSGNTIYF

v_call: TRBV19
cdr3_aa: CASSIVGPKTEAFF

v_call: TRBV9
cdr3_aa: CASSPGQGNQPQHF

v_call: TRBV27
cdr3_aa: CASSHGLAGGPVDEQFF

v_call: TRBV29-1
cdr3_aa: CSVGTVQMNTEAFF

v_call: TRBV28
cdr3_aa: CASSYNQGMAFF

v_call: TRBV18
cdr3_aa: CASSPNSRVEAFF

v_call: TRBV29-1
cdr3_aa: CSGLRSRFGTSGLEQFF

v_call: TRBV19
cdr3_aa: CASGLRLYEQYF

v_call: TRBV28
cdr3_aa: CASSLYLQGYEQYF

v_call: TRBV7-2
cdr3_aa: CASRLRQGTYEQYF

v_call: TRBV6-6
cdr3_aa: CASSRGQAKYGYTF

v_call: TRBV10-3
cdr3_aa: CAISESPGVANYGYTF

v_call: TRBV28
cdr3_aa: CASKIQGRGNTEAFF